The sequence of this T cell receptor beta chain was determined in a study of T cells expressing NK-cell markers. Overall study results and limits: Top CD8+ clonotypes included the dominant CD3+CD56+NKG2C+ clonotypes in 6 or 7 donors. Among several donors, these clonotypes also ranked first in the CD3+CD56-NKG2C+ fraction.

The CDR3 sequence is 12 residues long. Comments on this clonotype: The antigen is undetermined.

Generation of TCR beta cDNA was performed by 5'RACE template switching incorporating UMIs. Each CDR3 protein gets one entry in TCRdb, which reprocessed the 5' RACE reads and gives no DNA. Here the sample table reports 400,000 to 550,000 distinct CDR3 sequences. The receptor was isolated from a woman between 18 and 70 years old in good health. The sample was blood T cells: a sorted CD56 or NKG2C T cell subset, CD4+ or CD8+ T cells, or bulk PBMC T cells (not recorded which). The rearrangement uses TRBV21-1 and TRBJ2-3; the TRBD1 assignment by TCRdb is unverifiable without DNA. TRBV21-1 constitutes a pseudogene. CDR3 sequence: CAPPSGRDTQYF.